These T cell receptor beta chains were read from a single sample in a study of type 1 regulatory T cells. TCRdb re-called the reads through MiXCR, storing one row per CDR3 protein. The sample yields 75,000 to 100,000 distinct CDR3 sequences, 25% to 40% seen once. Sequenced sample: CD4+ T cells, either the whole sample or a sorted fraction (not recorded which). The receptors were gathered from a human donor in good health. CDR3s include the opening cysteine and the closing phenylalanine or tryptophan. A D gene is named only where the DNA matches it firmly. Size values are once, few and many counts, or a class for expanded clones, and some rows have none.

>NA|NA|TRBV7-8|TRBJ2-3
CASSLTSLDTQYF
TGTGCCAGCAGCTTAACTAGCTTAGATACGCAGTATTTT
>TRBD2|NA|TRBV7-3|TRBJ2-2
CASERRRGAGELFF
TGTGCCAGCGAGCGGCGCCGGGGGGCCGGGGAGCTGTTTTTT
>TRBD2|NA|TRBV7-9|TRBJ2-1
CASSLVGGRSYNEQFF
TGTGCCAGCAGCTTAGTAGGCGGGAGATCCTACAATGAGCAGTTCTTC
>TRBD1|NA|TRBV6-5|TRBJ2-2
CASSSPGGQVISNTGELFF
TGTGCCAGCAGTTCACCAGGGGGACAGGTGATTTCGAACACCGGGGAGCTGTTTTTT
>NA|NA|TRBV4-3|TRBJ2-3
CASSQITRDTQYF
TGCGCCAGCAGCCAGATAACCCGGGATACGCAGTATTTT
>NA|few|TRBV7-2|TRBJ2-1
CASSLARPGNNEQFF
TGTGCCAGCAGCTTAGCACGGCCGGGGAACAATGAGCAGTTCTTC
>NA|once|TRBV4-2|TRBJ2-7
CASSQVGVVGYEQYF
TGTGCCAGCAGCCAAGTGGGGGTTGTTGGATACGAGCAGTACTTC
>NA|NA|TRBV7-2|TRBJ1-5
CASSLGVQPQHF
TGTGCCAGCAGCTTAGGAGTTCAGCCCCAGCATTTT
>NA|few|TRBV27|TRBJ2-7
CASSQPGLGYEQYF
TGTGCCAGCAGTCAACCGGGACTGGGCTACGAGCAGTACTTC
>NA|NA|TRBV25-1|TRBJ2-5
CASSVAGVGETQYF
TGTGCCAGCAGTGTCGCAGGGGTCGGGGAGACCCAGTACTTC
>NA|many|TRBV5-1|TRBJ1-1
CASSLAVGRVNAFF
TGCGCCAGCAGCTTGGCAGTGGGTAGGGTTAATGCTTTCTTT
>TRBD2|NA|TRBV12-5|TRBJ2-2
CASGTPGLGELFF
TGTGCTAGTGGTACCCCGGGACTAGGGGAGCTGTTTTTT
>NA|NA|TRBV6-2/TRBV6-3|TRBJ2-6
CASSNRSGASVLTF
TGTGCCAGCAGTAACCGTTCTGGGGCCAGCGTCCTGACTTTC
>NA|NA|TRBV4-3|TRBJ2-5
CASSQEGGSGQETQYF
TGCGCCAGCAGCCAAGAGGGGGGTAGCGGACAAGAGACCCAGTACTTC
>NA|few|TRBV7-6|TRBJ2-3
CASSLGPSGTDTQYF
TGTGCCAGCAGCTTAGGGCCATCGGGCACAGATACGCAGTATTTT
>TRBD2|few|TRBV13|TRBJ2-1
CASSSSGRLYNEQFF
TGTGCCAGCAGCTCTAGCGGGAGGCTCTACAATGAGCAGTTCTTC
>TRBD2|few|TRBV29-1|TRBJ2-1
CSVESGRPQFF
TGCAGCGTTGAGAGCGGGAGGCCTCAGTTCTTC
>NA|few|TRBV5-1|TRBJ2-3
CASSLGPVTPTDTQYF
TGCGCCAGCAGCTTGGGCCCGGTCACCCCCACAGATACGCAGTATTTT
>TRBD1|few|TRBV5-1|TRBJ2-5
CASSRQGDQETQYF
TGCGCCAGCAGCAGACAGGGGGATCAAGAGACCCAGTACTTC
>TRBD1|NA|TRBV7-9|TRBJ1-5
CASSVQGVAQHF
TGTGCCAGCAGCGTACAGGGGGTGGCCCAGCATTTT